The present TCR beta chain was sequenced within a study of blood T cell repertoires in COVID-19 (dated by TCRdb to the early 2020s). About the study as a whole: The collaborator samples originated in the United States, Italy and Spain and spanned the acute and convalescent phases of COVID-19. Where HLA class I and class II types were available, the types were taken from metadata supplied by the sample provider, not from assay-based typing. The repertoires were made available in a free public database intended to serve as a resource for research on the immune response to SARS-CoV-2. The prospective study material was composed of cDNA or gDNA derived from T cells, B-cell-depleted T cells, or PBMCs. The dataset comprised deeply sampled blood TCRbeta repertoires from subjects exposed to, actively infected with, or recovered from COVID-19. Samples were obtained from the ongoing ImmuneRACE study (first 160 participants) and from 1,254 subjects provided by 6 global collaborators. Sample metadata almost always included a de-identified subject ID, COVID-19 status, age in years and sex.

A note on this clone: Its target antigen remains unknown. No base quality values were provided; no much bigger clone lies one nucleotide off.

What the authors observed across the whole study: The amount of clinical and demographic metadata varied by source and participant and was provided uncurated.

The immunoSEQ Assay, a bias-controlled multiplex PCR, was used to amplify TCRbeta CDR3 regions from genomic DNA. In the source study's methods: Nucleated cell counts per sample were estimated from amplification of reference gene primers within the assay. To quantify the absolute abundance of each unique TCRbeta CDR3 rearrangement, sequence reads were collapsed and filtered. Productive Simpson clonality was computed per sample as the square root of Simpson's diversity index over productive rearrangements. TCRdb provides this immuneACCESS table in a form limited to in-frame rearrangements. Some clones are lacking; in checked studies, under half of them reflect an unresolved V gene, and why the rest are absent is not known. For V, J and clone size, that table is used; D and trimming come from the DNA. This sample holds approximately 230,000 clones; roughly 89% were observed only once. 3.5% to 4.5% of the sample lies in the top ten.

Participants in the prospective study were enrolled through a virtual design, were aged 18 to 89 years, and lived in 20 to 30 United States geographic areas. To assign participants to cohorts, the prospective study relied on clinical history that participants themselves reported in a screening survey and a study questionnaire. For ImmuneRACE Cohort 3, a participant was defined as recovered based on two consecutive negative NP/OP PCR tests, clearance by a healthcare professional, or resolution of symptoms. In the prospective study, mobile phlebotomists collected whole blood, serum and a nasopharyngeal or oropharyngeal swab from each participant. Additional blood draws and questionnaires over an approximately two-month period could optionally be provided by prospective study participants. Before DNA extraction, blood samples from the prospective study were shipped at room temperature or frozen. From V the trimming removes 2 bases and from J it removes 3 bases, while the gene matches leave 4 bases of the junction unaccounted for. From cysteine to phenylalanine, the CDR3 is 15 amino acids long. Of all the DNA, just the CDR3 is kept, 45 bases in frame from base 1. The germline V gene sets CDR1 to SGDLS and CDR2 to YYNGEE.

Sequenced sample: PBMCs or T cells enriched from blood (not recorded which). Rearrangement joined TRBV9 to TRBJ1-4, and TRBD1 aligns with 7 junction nucleotides. The TCR originated in a woman in her twenties or thirties who had recovered from COVID-19. In nucleotide form, the sequence is TGTGCCAGCAGCGTCAGGGGGAGCTCTAATGAAAAACTGTTTTTT. This encodes CASSVRGSSNEKLFF. Reference TRBV9 and TRBJ1-4 genes cover what lies past the CDR3, so the full variable domain is DSGVTQTPKHLITATGQRVTLRCSPRSGDLSVYWYQQSLDQGLQFLIQYYNGEERAKGNILERFSAQQFPDLHSELNLSSLELGDSALYFCASSVRGSSNEKLFFGSGTQLSVL.